Following are 9 T cell receptor beta chains from one sample sequenced in a study of shared clonotypes between healthy human individuals (dated by TCRdb to the early 2020s). Library preparation used the immunoSEQ multiplex PCR assay. TCRdb provides this immuneACCESS table in a form limited to in-frame rearrangements. Some clones are lacking; in checked studies, under half of them reflect an unresolved V gene, and why the rest are absent is not known. Within this sample are around 2.5 million clones, with roughly 93% of them counted one time only. The ten largest clones take up 0.36% of the sample. The sample was naive CD4+ T cells from PBMCs. The cell subset or site tag for this specimen amounts to: CD45RA+ positively selected. The receptor set was obtained from a man younger than 30 in good health. Some clones in this sample may be carry-over from other donors' samples.

The chain couples TRBV28 to TRBJ2-1, with TRBD1 identical over 9 bases. Germline trimming cut 6 bases from V and 6 bases from J; bases unmatched to any gene: 9. Germline-derived CDR1 and CDR2 are MDHEN and SYDVKM. The CDR3 is 15 amino acids. CDR3 sequence reads: CASSGNRDRVNEQFF. The CDR3 coding sequence is TGTGCCAGCAGCGGAAACCGGGACAGGGTCAATGAGCAGTTCTTC.

In the case of this clone: The junction differs from germline at one of its ends, possibly a read error. The J gene is TRBJ1-1, the V gene TRBV6-5, with D tentatively TRBD1 (5 bases). The CDR3 consists of 14 residues. Per germline, CDR1 MNHEY and CDR2 SVGAGI. CDR3 in DNA: TGTGCCAGCAGTTCCTCCGGGAGAGGGACTGGAGCTTTCTTT. This sequence encodes CASSSSGRGTGAFF.

This chain connects TRBV5-5 to TRBJ1-3; no clear D. The CDR3 is made up of 16 amino acids. In germline, CDR1 is SGHKS, CDR2 YYEKEE (reference sequence). Trimming removed 1 base from V and 0 bases from J, with 11 bases in between. The CDR3 sequence is CASSLRLGTSGNTIYF. CDR3 sequence (DNA): TGTGCCAGCAGCTTGCGGTTGGGTACCTCTGGAAACACCATATATTTT.

The rearrangement joins TRBV29-1 to TRBJ2-7, with 10 bases fitting TRBD1. Losses at the gene ends were 7 bases for V and 2 bases for J; bases not matched to a gene: 5. CDR1 and CDR2 from the germline V gene are SQVTM and ANQGSEA. This CDR3 is 13 amino acids long. The CDR3, as DNA: TGCAGCGCCCTGGACAGGGGGGCCTACGAGCAGTACTTC. Translating gives CSALDRGAYEQYF.

Points on this clone: The identical CDR3 is also encoded by other nucleotide sequences in the sample. V usage is TRBV5-1 and J usage is TRBJ1-1; D call uncertain. This CDR3 has 14 amino acids. Germline CDR1 reads SGHRS; CDR2 reads YFSETQ. Trimming stripped 4 bases from V and 0 bases from J, with 10 bases between. CDR3 bases: TGCGCCAGCAGCAGCCCCACTTTGAACACTGAAGCTTTCTTT. It yields the protein CASSSPTLNTEAFF.

The chain combines TRBV2 with TRBJ2-7, with D unclear. V lost 10 bases and J 5 bases, leaving 18 bases between the germline ends. Germline V lookup: CDR1 SNHLY, CDR2 FYNNEI. The CDR3 is made up of 13 amino acids. The CDR3 spells CATRTLAHNEQYF. DNA of the CDR3: TGTGCCACCCGGACCCTTGCCCATAACGAGCAGTACTTC.

The chain has TRBV7-2 and TRBJ2-3; the match to TRBD2 covers 8 bases. The junction had 6 bases not matched to a gene; V was cut back by 5 bases and J by 2 bases. The CDR3 spans 15 residues. The germline CDR1 and CDR2 sequences are SGHTA and FQGNSA. The CDR3 protein is CASSRSGTYTDTQYF. CDR3 DNA sequence: TGTGCCAGCAGCCGTAGCGGGACCTACACAGATACGCAGTATTTT.

The rearrangement links TRBV6-6 to TRBJ1-5; TRBD1 is a possible D gene (6 bases). This CDR3 comprises 15 residues. V was pared by 5 bases and J by 4 bases, with 15 bases between. The germline gives CDR1 MNHNY, CDR2 SVGAGI (reference sequence). This CDR3 reads CASSVWTVHNQPQHF. CDR3 DNA: TGTGCCAGCAGTGTCTGGACAGTTCATAATCAGCCCCAGCATTTT.

The V and J genes are TRBV27 and TRBJ2-3; 9 positions agree with TRBD2. CDR1 is MNHEY, CDR2 SMNVEV, per germline (reference sequence). V trimming: 3 bases; J trimming: 3 bases; junction bases outside the gene matches: 7. CDR3 length: 16 residues. The CDR3 protein is CASSFGWSGRTDTQYF. In DNA, the CDR3 is TGTGCCAGCAGTTTCGGTTGGAGCGGGAGGACAGATACGCAGTATTTT.